The rows below give T cell receptor beta chains drawn from one sample of a study of cytomegalovirus exposure and HLA in healthy donors. Libraries were prepared by immunoSEQ multiplex PCR; TCRdb keeps only in-frame clonotypes and omits some of them. The table records over 100,000 clones, 88% of them present only once. Sequencing was done on a sample of PBMCs. The receptors originated from a woman aged 18-29 years in good health and CMV-seronegative. CDR3s include the opening cysteine and the closing phenylalanine or tryptophan. Fields, in order: D gene, clone size, J gene, V gene, CDR3 protein, CDR3 DNA. A D gene is named only where the DNA matches it firmly. Expanded clones get a size class; other rows say once, few or many, or leave the size out.

d_call: NA
clone_size: once
j_call: TRBJ2-1
v_call: TRBV18
cdr3_aa: CASSPGLSSYNEQFF
cdr3_nt: TGTGCCAGCTCACCGGGACTTAGCTCCTACAATGAGCAGTTCTTC

d_call: NA
clone_size: NA
j_call: TRBJ2-7
v_call: TRBV12-2
cdr3_aa: CASRPHTSGGCYEQYF
cdr3_nt: TGTGCAAGTCGCCCCCACACTAGCGGGGGGTGCTACGAGCAGTACTTC

d_call: NA
clone_size: NA
j_call: TRBJ1-6
v_call: TRBV7-8
cdr3_aa: CASSLGVRRGARRTPLHF
cdr3_nt: TGTGCCAGCAGCTTAGGAGTCCGGCGGGGGGCTCGTCGTACACCCCTCCACTTT

d_call: TRBD2
clone_size: few
j_call: TRBJ2-1
v_call: TRBV6-4
cdr3_aa: CASSSLAGEDNEQFF
cdr3_nt: TGTGCCAGCAGTTCACTAGCGGGGGAGGACAATGAGCAGTTCTTC

d_call: TRBD1
clone_size: NA
j_call: TRBJ1-2
v_call: TRBV9
cdr3_aa: CASSADRASYTF
cdr3_nt: TGTGCCAGCAGCGCAGACAGGGCTAGCTACACCTTC

d_call: TRBD1
clone_size: NA
j_call: TRBJ2-2
v_call: TRBV15
cdr3_aa: CATSREGNRGTGELFF
cdr3_nt: TGTGCCACCAGCAGAGAAGGGAACAGGGGGACCGGGGAGCTGTTTTTT

d_call: TRBD1
clone_size: once
j_call: TRBJ2-1
v_call: TRBV4-2
cdr3_aa: CASSQGTGAYNEQFF
cdr3_nt: TGTGCCAGCAGCCAAGGGACAGGGGCGTACAATGAGCAGTTCTTC

d_call: TRBD1
clone_size: NA
j_call: TRBJ2-7
v_call: TRBV19
cdr3_aa: CASSHGQGAAYEQYF
cdr3_nt: TGTGCCAGTAGCCACGGACAGGGGGCGGCCTACGAGCAGTACTTC

d_call: TRBD2
clone_size: NA
j_call: TRBJ2-1
v_call: TRBV6-6
cdr3_aa: CASNRLAGGQNEQFF
cdr3_nt: TGTGCCAGCAATCGTCTAGCGGGGGGGCAGAATGAGCAGTTCTTC

d_call: TRBD2
clone_size: NA
j_call: TRBJ2-7
v_call: TRBV27
cdr3_aa: CASSLSSAGGRYEQYF
cdr3_nt: TGTGCCAGCAGTTTATCGAGTGCGGGGGGCCGCTACGAGCAGTACTTC

d_call: NA
clone_size: NA
j_call: TRBJ2-1
v_call: TRBV15
cdr3_aa: CATSRVISGGNYEQFF
cdr3_nt: TGTGCCACCAGCAGAGTAATTTCAGGCGGGAATTATGAGCAGTTCTTC

d_call: NA
clone_size: NA
j_call: TRBJ1-2
v_call: TRBV6-5
cdr3_aa: CASSPVGRTNYGYTF
cdr3_nt: TGTGCCAGCAGCCCCGTGGGCCGGACTAACTATGGCTACACCTTC

d_call: NA
clone_size: NA
j_call: TRBJ1-1
v_call: TRBV7-9
cdr3_aa: CASTGDRLGAFF
cdr3_nt: TGTGCCAGCACCGGAGACAGGTTAGGAGCTTTCTTT

d_call: TRBD1
clone_size: NA
j_call: TRBJ2-3
v_call: TRBV29-1
cdr3_aa: CSYQQGARSQGLGTDTQYF
cdr3_nt: TGCAGCTATCAACAGGGGGCGAGAAGTCAAGGTCTCGGCACAGATACGCAGTATTTT

d_call: NA
clone_size: NA
j_call: TRBJ1-1
v_call: TRBV6-5
cdr3_aa: CASTRSGGTEAFF
cdr3_nt: TGTGCCAGCACCCGGTCGGGAGGCACTGAAGCTTTCTTT

d_call: TRBD1
clone_size: NA
j_call: TRBJ1-1
v_call: TRBV6-5
cdr3_aa: CASNHRGETEAFF
cdr3_nt: TGTGCCAGCAACCACAGGGGGGAGACTGAAGCTTTCTTT

d_call: NA
clone_size: NA
j_call: TRBJ1-3
v_call: TRBV7-2
cdr3_aa: CASSRGGYSGNTIYF
cdr3_nt: TGTGCCAGCAGCCGCGGGGGGTACTCCGGAAACACCATATATTTT

d_call: TRBD2
clone_size: once
j_call: TRBJ2-3
v_call: TRBV28
cdr3_aa: CASSISGRATDTQYF
cdr3_nt: TGTGCCAGCAGCATTAGCGGGAGGGCCACGGATACGCAGTATTTT

d_call: NA
clone_size: NA
j_call: TRBJ1-1
v_call: TRBV30
cdr3_aa: CAWTGGSSPEAFF
cdr3_nt: TGTGCCTGGACTGGAGGGTCCTCCCCTGAAGCTTTCTTT

d_call: NA
clone_size: NA
j_call: TRBJ1-5
v_call: TRBV7-2
cdr3_aa: CASSLTGLNQPQHF
cdr3_nt: TGTGCCAGCAGCTTAACAGGCCTCAATCAGCCCCAGCATTTT

d_call: NA
clone_size: NA
j_call: TRBJ2-3
v_call: TRBV28
cdr3_aa: CASSLGGSSDTQYF
cdr3_nt: TGTGCCAGCAGTTTGGGGGGTTCTTCAGATACGCAGTATTTT

d_call: NA
clone_size: NA
j_call: TRBJ2-3
v_call: TRBV7-7
cdr3_aa: CASSLRERDTQYF
cdr3_nt: TGTGCCAGCAGCTTGAGGGAAAGGGATACGCAGTATTTT

d_call: TRBD2
clone_size: NA
j_call: TRBJ2-7
v_call: TRBV4-3
cdr3_aa: CASSQAASGGGEQYF
cdr3_nt: TGCGCCAGCAGCCAGGCCGCTAGCGGGGGGGGCGAGCAGTACTTC

d_call: TRBD2
clone_size: NA
j_call: TRBJ2-3
v_call: TRBV11-2
cdr3_aa: CATLPVGGSVTDTQYF
cdr3_nt: TGTGCCACCTTGCCGGTCGGCGGGAGTGTTACAGATACGCAGTATTTT

d_call: NA
clone_size: NA
j_call: TRBJ2-3
v_call: TRBV7-2
cdr3_aa: CASSPPGHHTDTQYF
cdr3_nt: TGTGCCAGCAGCCCTCCGGGACACCACACAGATACGCAGTATTTT

d_call: NA
clone_size: NA
j_call: TRBJ1-6
v_call: TRBV18
cdr3_aa: CASSPSWGENSPLHF
cdr3_nt: TGTGCCAGCTCACCAAGTTGGGGGGAAAATTCACCCCTCCACTTT